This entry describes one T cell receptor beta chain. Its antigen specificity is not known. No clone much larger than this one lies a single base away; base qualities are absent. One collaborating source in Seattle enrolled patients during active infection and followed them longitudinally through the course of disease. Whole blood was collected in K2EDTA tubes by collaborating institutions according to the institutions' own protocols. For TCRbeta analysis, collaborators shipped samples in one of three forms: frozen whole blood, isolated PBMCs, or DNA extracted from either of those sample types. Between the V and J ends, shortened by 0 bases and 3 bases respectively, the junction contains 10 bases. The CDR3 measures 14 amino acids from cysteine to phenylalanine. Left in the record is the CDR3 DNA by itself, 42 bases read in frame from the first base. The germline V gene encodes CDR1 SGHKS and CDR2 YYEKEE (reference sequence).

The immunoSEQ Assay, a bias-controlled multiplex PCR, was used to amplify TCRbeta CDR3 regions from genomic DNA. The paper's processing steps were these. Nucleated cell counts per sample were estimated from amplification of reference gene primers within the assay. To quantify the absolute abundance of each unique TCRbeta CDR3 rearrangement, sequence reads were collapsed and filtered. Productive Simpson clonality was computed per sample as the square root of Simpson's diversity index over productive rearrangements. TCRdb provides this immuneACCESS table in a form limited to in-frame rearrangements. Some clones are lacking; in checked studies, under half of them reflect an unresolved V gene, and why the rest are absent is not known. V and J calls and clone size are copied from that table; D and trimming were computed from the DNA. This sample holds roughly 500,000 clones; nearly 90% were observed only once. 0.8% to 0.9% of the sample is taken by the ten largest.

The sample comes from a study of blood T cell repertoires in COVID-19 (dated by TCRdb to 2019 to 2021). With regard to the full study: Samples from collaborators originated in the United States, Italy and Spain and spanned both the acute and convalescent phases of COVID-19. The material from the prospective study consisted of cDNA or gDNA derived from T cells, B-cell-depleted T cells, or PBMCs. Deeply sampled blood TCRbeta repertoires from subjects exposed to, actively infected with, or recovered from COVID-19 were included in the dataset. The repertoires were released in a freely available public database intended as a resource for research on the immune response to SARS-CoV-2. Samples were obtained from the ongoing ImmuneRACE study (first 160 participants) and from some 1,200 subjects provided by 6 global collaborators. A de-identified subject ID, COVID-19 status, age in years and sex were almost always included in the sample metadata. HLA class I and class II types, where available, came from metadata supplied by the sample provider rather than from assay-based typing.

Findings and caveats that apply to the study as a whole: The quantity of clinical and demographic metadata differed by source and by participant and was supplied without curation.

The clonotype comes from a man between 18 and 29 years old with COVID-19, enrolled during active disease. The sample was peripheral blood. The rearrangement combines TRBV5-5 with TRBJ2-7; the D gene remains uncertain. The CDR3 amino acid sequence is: CASSLGAGDYEQYF. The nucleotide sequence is TGTGCCAGCAGCTTGGGGGCCGGCGACTACGAGCAGTACTTC. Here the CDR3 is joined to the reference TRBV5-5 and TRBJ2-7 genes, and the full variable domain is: DAGVTQSPTHLIKTRGQQVTLRCSPISGHKSVSWYQQVLGQGPQFIFQYYEKEERGRGNFPDRFSARQFPNYSSELNVNALLLGDSALYLCASSLGAGDYEQYFGPGTRLTVT.